This TCR beta chain comes out of a study of OX40 agonist ivuxolimab in advanced cancers. Looking at the study overall: Dose-escalation patients' cancers were hepatocellular carcinoma, melanoma, renal cell or head and neck cancer. Overall study findings and caveats: By week 6 at 0.1 to 3.0 mg/kg, blood CD4+ and CD8+ T cells had expanded clonally.

Notes on this clone: Its matching antigen is unknown.

Trimming cost V 4 bases and J 5 bases, with 11 bases left between them. CDR1 LGHNA and CDR2 YSLEER come from the germline V gene. This CDR3 has 13 residues. Measured with immunoSEQ multiplex PCR; TCRdb has only the in-frame clones, and not every one. The table shows tens of thousands of clones, with about nine tenths occurring only once. The chain joins TRBV4-3 to TRBJ1-1; D is uncertain. The source was CD4+ or CD8+ T cells sorted from blood, collected in a trial of the OX40 agonist ivuxolimab. The sequence was collected from an adult with an advanced solid tumor such as melanoma, head and neck, liver or kidney cancer. The CDR3, as DNA: TGCGCCAGCAGCCGAGATAGTGGTACTGAAGCTTTCTTT. Translating it yields CASSRDSGTEAFF.